Below, 30 T cell receptor beta chains from the same sample are listed, as sequenced in a study of CD8 T cells in ankylosing spondylitis (dated by TCRdb to 2016 to 2017). The receptor library was made with 5' RACE. These reads were obtained on an Illumina HiSeq 2500. TCRdb reprocessing: public reads trimmed at Q25 with fastp, clones called with MiXCR, in-frame beta chains kept. Each record represents a unique CDR3 protein, reported with the most common genes and DNA among its rows. This sample comprises under 200,000 distinct CDR3 sequences, approximately 10% of them detected only once. About 28% of the sample is held by the ten biggest clonotypes. The sample comprised blood, either unsorted or a sorted T cell fraction (not recorded which). The source is a male donor with ankylosing spondylitis or in good health (not recorded which).

The table lists this clonotype with many counts. This chain joins TRBV27 and TRBJ2-1; TRBD1 might be the D (5 bases). The length of the CDR3 is 15 residues. Trimming took 8 bases from V and 0 from J, leaving 14 bases between them. CDR1 is MNHEY, CDR2 SMNVEV, per germline (reference sequence). In nucleotides, the CDR3 is TGTGCCAGCGGAAACCCCAGGGCCTCCTACAATGAGCAGTTCTTC. It yields the protein CASGNPRASYNEQFF.

This clonotype has only a few counts. The gene calls are TRBV7-2 and TRBJ2-1; 9 bases line up with TRBD2. CDR1 SGHTA and CDR2 FQGNSA come from the germline V gene. The V gene end was trimmed by 1 base and the J gene end by 7 bases; junction bases not matched to a gene: 8. The CDR3 has 16 residues. The CDR3 sequence is CASSLDRRGGQNEQFF. DNA of the CDR3: TGTGCCAGCAGCTTAGATCGGCGGGGGGGCCAGAATGAGCAGTTCTTC. Variable domain in full (rest from reference TRBV7-2 and TRBJ2-1): GAGVSQSPSNKVTEKGKDVELRCDPISGHTALYWYRQSLGQGLEFLIYFQGNSAPDKSGLPSDRFSAERTGGSVSTLTIQRTQQEDSAVYLCASSLDRRGGQNEQFFGPGTRLTVL.

In this sample, this clonotype turned up many times. V is TRBV5-1 and J is TRBJ1-1; D is uncertain. V lost 1 base, J lost 1 base, and 8 bases lay in between. This CDR3 is 14 amino acids long. Germline CDR1 and CDR2: SGHRS and YFSETQ. The CDR3 coding sequence is TGCGCCAGCAGCTTGACTCGGAAGAACACTGAAGCTTTCTTT. Its translation is CASSLTRKNTEAFF.

In its sample, this clonotype was seen many times. V and J are TRBV13 and TRBJ2-1; 11 bases fit TRBD2. Losses at the gene ends were 4 bases for V and 4 bases for J; bases not matched to a gene: 3. The CDR3 totals 15 residues. The germline CDR1 and CDR2 sequences are PRHDT and FYEKMQ (reference sequence). The CDR3 DNA is TGTGCCAGCAGCTCCAGACTAGCGGGGTACAATGAGCAGTTCTTC. The encoded protein is CASSSRLAGYNEQFF.

The chain employs TRBV11-3 and TRBJ1-1, with 11 bases that match TRBD1. The V and J ends lost 1 base and 10 bases, in that order; junction bases with no gene match: 2. The length of the CDR3 is 13 residues. Germline values: CDR1 SGHNT, CDR2 YENEEA. DNA for the CDR3: TGTGCCAGCAGCTTAGGGGGGACAGGGGGAGCTTTCTTT. Protein sequence: CASSLGGTGGAFF.

This clonotype was counted between two and nine times. This chain uses TRBV6-1 with TRBJ2-3; 7 bases line up with TRBD1. V dropped 5 bases and J dropped 2; count of bases not matched to a gene: 7. Germline V gene lookup returns CDR1 MNHNS and CDR2 SASEGT. CDR3 size: 15 residues. As DNA, the CDR3 is TGTGCCAGCAGTCCGAGGGGGCTTCCCACAGATACGCAGTATTTT. Protein sequence: CASSPRGLPTDTQYF.

This clonotype showed up many times. The chain uses TRBV5-1 and TRBJ2-2; TRBD2 matches 7 bases. CDR1 and CDR2 from the germline V gene are SGHRS and YFSETQ. CDR3 length: 17 amino acids. V shed 3 bases, J shed 1 base, and the junction held 9 bases outside the gene matches. The CDR3 DNA reads as TGCGCCAGCAGCTCTGAACTAGCGAGGCTGAACACCGGGGAGCTGTTTTTT. Its protein product is CASSSELARLNTGELFF.

To note about this clonotype: A much larger clone sits a single nucleotide away, making a read error possible. V gene TRBV27 combines with J gene TRBJ1-2; no clear D gene. CDR1 and CDR2 from the germline V gene are MNHEY and SMNVEV (reference sequence). The length of the CDR3 is 15 residues. CDR3 residues: CASSPWATQDYCYTF. CDR3 nucleotides: TGTGCCAGCAGCCCGTGGGCCACGCAGGACTATTGCTACACCTTC.

With respect to this clonotype: A clone one base away is much larger, so this may be a read error. The gene calls are TRBV12-3 or TRBV12-4 and TRBJ1-2; no reliable D call. Deletions cut 5 bases from V and 7 bases from J, with 17 bases between. The CDR3 is made up of 14 amino acids. DNA for the CDR3: TGTGCCAGCAGTGTCCCCGGGCTCGTAAGTGGCTACACCTTC. It encodes CASSVPGLVSGYTF.

This clonotype was seen at least ten times. This rearrangement joins TRBV21-1 to TRBJ2-2; the DNA was not used to check the table's D call, TRBD2. TRBV21-1 is noted as a pseudogene. The CDR3 runs to 19 residues. The DNA of the CDR3 is TGTGGGAGAAGGAGGCCAGACCTTCTAGCGGGGGCGAACACCGGGGAGCTGTTTTTT. Encoded protein: CGRRRPDLLAGANTGELFF.

This clonotype has a count of ten or more. This chain links TRBV6-2 or TRBV6-3 with TRBJ2-1; perhaps D is TRBD1 or TRBD2 (5 bases each). The ends were cut back, 10 bases at V and 1 base at J, with 26 bases in the middle. Germline V CDR1 and CDR2: MNHEY, SVGEGT. CDR3 length: 18 residues. The CDR3 DNA reads as TGTGCCACCTCGAGGGGACCTCGCGTCCGATCATCCTACAATGAGCAGTTCTTC. Translation: CATSRGPRVRSSYNEQFF.

This clonotype was recorded many times. In DNA, the CDR3 is TGTGCCAGCAGTTCTAGGACAGGGGATTATAATTCACCCCTCCACTTT. Translated, it gives CASSSRTGDYNSPLHF. V gene TRBV27 combines with J gene TRBJ1-6, with 9 bases fitting TRBD1. CDR1 and CDR2 (germline): MNHEY, SMNVEV (reference sequence). Trimming took 4 bases from V and 4 from J; bases not matched to a gene: 5. CDR3 size: 16 residues.

This clonotype was found a few times. The chain links TRBV27 to TRBJ2-3, with D possibly TRBD2 on 5 matching bases. Trimming removed 7 bases at V and 6 bases at J, with 17 bases between. This CDR3 region has 14 residues. Germline-derived CDR1 and CDR2 are MNHEY and SMNVEV (reference sequence). The CDR3 sequence is CASKLVGALDTQYF. In nucleotides, the CDR3 is TGTGCCAGCAAGCTAGTGGGAGCACTGGATACGCAGTATTTT.

At least ten counts were recorded for this clonotype. The V and J genes are TRBV28 and TRBJ2-2, with 10 bases fitting TRBD1. J gave up 4 bases and V 5 bases, and 7 bases lay outside the gene matches. The CDR3 covers 16 residues. Germline loops: CDR1 MDHEN, CDR2 SYDVKM. DNA of the CDR3: TGTGCCAGCAGTCCATTCCGGGACAGGGGCACCGGGGAGCTGTTTTTT. This gives the protein CASSPFRDRGTGELFF.

The chain has TRBV11-2 and TRBJ1-6; possible D gene TRBD1, 6 bases. V lost 0 bases and J 0 bases, leaving 15 bases between the germline ends. Per the germline V gene, CDR1 is SGHAT and CDR2 is FQNNGV. The CDR3 has 19 residues. CDR3 nucleotide sequence: TGTGCCAGCAGCTTAGAGGGGGCAGATTCAAGCTCCTATAATTCACCCCTCCACTTT. This encodes CASSLEGADSSSYNSPLHF. Filled out from reference TRBV11-2 and TRBJ1-6, the complete variable domain reads EAGVAQSPRYKIIEKRQSVAFWCNPISGHATLYWYQQILGQGPKLLIQFQNNGVVDDSQLPKDRFSAERLKGVDSTLKIQPAKLEDSAVYLCASSLEGADSSSYNSPLHFGNGTRLTVT.

This clonotype was seen at least ten times. The chain combines TRBV6-5 with TRBJ2-5; D is perhaps TRBD1 or TRBD2 (5 bases each). The CDR3 runs 15 residues. Trimming shortened V by 0 bases and J by 2 bases, and 10 bases separated the two germline ends. Germline V gives CDR1 MNHEY, CDR2 SVGAGI. The CDR3 here is CASSYSRGSQETQYF. CDR3 coding DNA: TGTGCCAGCAGTTACTCACGGGGCTCGCAAGAGACCCAGTACTTC.

The table lists this clonotype with a few counts. The rearrangement joins TRBV6-5 to TRBJ2-2; no definite D call. Trimming cost V 4 bases and J 2 bases, with 14 bases left between them. The CDR3 consists of 16 residues. CDR1 is MNHEY, CDR2 SVGAGI, per germline. The CDR3 nucleotides read TGTGCCAGCAGTTTAGCAGGCCCTACTAACACCGGGGAGCTGTTTTTT. This codes for CASSLAGPTNTGELFF.

The chain uses TRBV7-9 and TRBJ2-1; perhaps TRBD2 as D (6 bases). The CDR3 spans 12 residues. Germline CDR1 and CDR2: SEHNR and FQNEAQ (reference sequence). V lost 2 bases to trimming and J lost 14 bases, with 13 bases between them. This CDR3 reads CASSLPRGKKFF. In DNA, the CDR3 is TGTGCCAGCAGCTTACCGCGGGGTAAGAAGTTCTTC. Together with reference TRBV7-9 and TRBJ2-1, the CDR3 gives the full variable domain: DTGVSQNPRHKITKRGQNVTFRCDPISEHNRLYWYRQTLGQGPEFLTYFQNEAQLEKSRLLSDRFSAERPKGSFSTLEIQRTEQGDSAMYLCASSLPRGKKFFGPGTRLTVL.

This clonotype was picked up many times. Written as DNA, the CDR3 is TGTGCCAGCAATCCCAGGGTTAATCAGCCCCAGCATTTT. This gives the protein CASNPRVNQPQHF. V usage is TRBV27 and J usage is TRBJ1-5; D perhaps matches TRBD1 (5 bases). V shed 7 bases and J shed 4 bases, with 11 bases lying between them. Germline V CDR1 and CDR2: MNHEY, SMNVEV (reference sequence). The length of the CDR3 is 13 residues.

V is TRBV10-3 and J is TRBJ2-5, with 7 bases fitting TRBD1. V lost 7 bases to trimming and J lost 5 bases; unmatched junction nucleotides: 7. This CDR3 spans 13 amino acids. Germline V gene data show CDR1 as ENHRY and CDR2 as SYGVKD. The CDR3 DNA is TGTGCCATCAACAACCAGGGGGACGAGACCCAGTACTTC. Protein sequence: CAINNQGDETQYF.

CDR3 sequence (DNA): TGTGCCAGCAACAGGGGTCATAATTCACCCCTCCACTTT. Protein product: CASNRGHNSPLHF. The chain employs TRBV12-3 or TRBV12-4 and TRBJ1-6; 7 bases match TRBD1. The CDR3 contains 13 residues. Germline trimming cut 7 bases from V and 5 bases from J; bases unmatched to any gene: 2.

The sample holds many counts of this clonotype. V and J are TRBV20-1 and TRBJ1-5; D not certain. V was clipped by 1 base and J by 4 bases, with 11 bases between them. There are 14 residues in the CDR3. The germline gives CDR1 DFQATT, CDR2 SNEGSKA (reference sequence). In nucleotides, the CDR3 is TGCAGTGCTAGAGCGGGAGTCCCAAATCAGCCCCAGCATTTT. Translation: CSARAGVPNQPQHF.

This clonotype was counted ten times or more. The J gene is TRBJ1-2, the V gene TRBV28, with 8 bases that match TRBD1. The V and J ends lost 10 bases and 0 bases, in that order; junction bases with no gene match: 10. This CDR3 is built from 15 residues. Germline V gene data show CDR1 as MDHEN and CDR2 as SYDVKM. The DNA of the CDR3 is TGTGCCACCAAGACAGGGGTCCCATCTAACTATGGCTACACCTTC. Translated, it gives CATKTGVPSNYGYTF.

This clonotype was seen more than once but under ten times. The chain combines TRBV6-6 with TRBJ1-1, with a weak D call TRBD1 (6 bases). The V gene lost 0 bases and the J gene lost 5 bases, with 13 bases spanning the gap. This CDR3 is built from 15 residues. Per germline, CDR1 MNHNY and CDR2 SVGAGI (reference sequence). The CDR3 nucleotides are TGTGCCAGCAGTTACTCGCTCCAGGGGATGACTGAAGCTTTCTTT. It yields the protein CASSYSLQGMTEAFF.

This clonotype has a count of ten or more. The chain recombines TRBV29-1 with TRBJ2-7; 8 positions agree with TRBD2. The CDR3 length is 14 residues. Germline values: CDR1 SQVTM, CDR2 ANQGSEA. V gave up 7 bases and J gave up 1 base; unmatched junction bases: 9. This chain's CDR3 is CSASTSGGSYEQYF. Here the CDR3 DNA reads TGCAGCGCGTCAACTAGCGGAGGTTCCTACGAGCAGTACTTC.

For this clonotype: A much larger clone lies a single base off, so this may be a read error. The chain combines TRBV10-3 with TRBJ2-3; 12 bases align to TRBD2. CDR3 size: 16 residues. The ends lost 4 bases at V and 4 bases at J; junction bases unmatched: 6. Germline V gene sequence: CDR1 ENHRY, CDR2 SYGVKD. The CDR3: CAISGSSGGGADTQYF. In DNA form, the CDR3 reads TGTGCCATCAGTGGGTCTAGCGGGGGGGGCGCAGATACGCAGTATTTT.

This clonotype was seen ten or more times. This chain connects TRBV5-1 to TRBJ1-6, with TRBD1 matching over 8 bases. This CDR3 has 15 amino acids. Looked up from germline, CDR1 is SGHRS and CDR2 is YFSETQ. The J segment lost 8 bases and the V segment lost 2 bases, leaving 6 bases of the junction unmatched. The CDR3: CASSFQGAQDSPLHF. In DNA form, the CDR3 reads TGCGCCAGCAGCTTCCAGGGGGCTCAGGATTCACCCCTCCACTTT.

This clonotype was seen at least ten times. The chain couples TRBV6-1 to TRBJ2-1; 7 bases are shared with TRBD2. J gave up 9 bases and V 10 bases, and 18 bases lay outside the gene matches. The CDR3 is made up of 15 amino acids. Germline-derived CDR1 and CDR2 are MNHNS and SASEGT. The CDR3: CATAPAGVTVGEQFF. Here the CDR3 DNA reads TGTGCCACAGCCCCCGCGGGAGTTACCGTAGGTGAGCAGTTCTTC.

J is TRBJ2-7 and V is TRBV18; D is uncertain. The CDR3 is 14 residues long. The germline gives CDR1 KGHSH, CDR2 LQKENI. V gave up 3 bases and J gave up 2 bases, with 11 bases separating them. Here the CDR3 DNA reads TGTGCCAGCTCACCTAGGGTCGGTACCTACGAGCAGTACTTC. It translates to CASSPRVGTYEQYF.

The sample holds many counts of this clonotype. The CDR3 is CASSRGQQGGEKLFF. The CDR3, as DNA: TGTGCCAGCAGTCGCGGACAACAGGGTGGAGAAAAACTGTTTTTT. The V call is TRBV6-1, the J call TRBJ1-4, with D tentatively TRBD1 (6 bases). The V gene's germline CDR1 is MNHNS and CDR2 SASEGT. CDR3 length: 15 amino acids. V lost 5 bases to trimming and J lost 8 bases, with 18 bases between them.